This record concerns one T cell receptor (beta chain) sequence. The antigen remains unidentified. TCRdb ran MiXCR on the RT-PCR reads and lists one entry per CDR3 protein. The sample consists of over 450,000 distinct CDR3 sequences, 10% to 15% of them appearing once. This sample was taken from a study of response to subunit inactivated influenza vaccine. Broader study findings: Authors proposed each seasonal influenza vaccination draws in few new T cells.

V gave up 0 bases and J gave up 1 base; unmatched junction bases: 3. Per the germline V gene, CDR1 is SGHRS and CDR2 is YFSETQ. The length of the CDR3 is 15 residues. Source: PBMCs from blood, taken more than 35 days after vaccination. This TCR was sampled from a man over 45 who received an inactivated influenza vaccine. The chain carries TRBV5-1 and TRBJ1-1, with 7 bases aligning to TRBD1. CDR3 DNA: TGCGCCAGCAGCTTGGGGGACAGTCAGAACACTGAAGCTTTCTTT. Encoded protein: CASSLGDSQNTEAFF. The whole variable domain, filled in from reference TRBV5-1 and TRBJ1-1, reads KAGVTQTPRYLIKTRGQQVTLSCSPISGHRSVSWYQQTPGQGLQFLFEYFSETQRNKGNFPGRFSGRQFSNSRSEMNVSTLELGDSALYLCASSLGDSQNTEAFFGQGTRLTVV.